These 30 T cell receptor beta chains originate from one sample sequenced in a study of blood T cell repertoires in COVID-19. Only in-frame clones appear in the TCRdb table, and some are missing; sequencing was by immunoSEQ multiplex PCR. The sample lists approximately 28,000 clones; around two thirds were seen once. Sequencing used peripheral blood. These receptors all stem from a man between 60 and 70 years old with active or convalescent COVID-19.

This sequence joins TRBV2 and TRBJ1-5; TRBD1 aligns across 8 bases. J was trimmed by 5 bases and V by 5 bases; bases with no gene match: 5. The CDR3 sequence is 14 residues long. Germline CDR1 and CDR2: SNHLY and FYNNEI. CDR3 DNA: TGTGCCAGCAGTCGACAGGGGAGGTATCAGCCCCAGCATTTT. This gives the protein CASSRQGRYQPQHF.

The chain links TRBV5-4 to TRBJ1-1; D is perhaps TRBD1 (5 bases). In germline, CDR1 is SGHNT, CDR2 YYREEE (reference sequence). V dropped 1 base and J dropped 0 bases, with 10 bases sitting between them. The CDR3 sequence is 15 residues long. In DNA, the CDR3 is TGTGCCAGCAGCTTGTCCAACAGGATGAACACTGAAGCTTTCTTT. This translates into CASSLSNRMNTEAFF.

By sample fraction, this clone is medium-sized. The chain has TRBV6-6 and TRBJ1-2; 8 bases agree with TRBD1. The CDR3 sequence is 14 residues long. Germline CDR1 and CDR2: MNHNY and SVGAGI (reference sequence). V dropped 7 bases and J dropped 7; count of bases not matched to a gene: 11. The CDR3 spells CASTPRPGGFGYTF. In DNA form, the CDR3 reads TGTGCCAGCACTCCCAGGCCAGGGGGCTTTGGCTACACCTTC.

The gene calls are TRBV11-3 and TRBJ1-2; D not certain. Per germline, CDR1 SGHNT and CDR2 YENEEA. CDR3 size: 13 residues. The V and J ends lost 0 bases and 4 bases respectively, with 6 bases between them. The CDR3 region has the DNA TGTGCCAGCAGCTTAGATAGAGGCTATGGCTACACCTTC. It specifies CASSLDRGYGYTF.

This clone is classed as medium-sized (0.01 to 0.1%). The J gene is TRBJ2-3, the V gene TRBV7-7; no firm D call. CDR1 and CDR2 (germline): SSHAT, FNYEAQ (reference sequence). The CDR3 is made up of 13 amino acids. CDR3 DNA: TGTGCTGTGGCAGGCACTAGCACAGATACGCAGTATTTT. Protein product: CAVAGTSTDTQYF.

This clone was picked up a small number of times. The chain is built from TRBV5-1 and TRBJ2-7; a possible D gene is TRBD2 (6 bases). Germline lookup yields CDR1 SGHRS and CDR2 YFSETQ. V was clipped by 4 bases and J by 4 bases, with 15 bases between them. CDR3 length: 14 amino acids. CDR3 region: CASSPLAGSYEQYF. The CDR3 nucleotides read TGCGCCAGCAGCCCACTCGCGGGAAGTTACGAGCAGTACTTC.

This chain connects TRBV5-4 to TRBJ2-1; 11 positions match TRBD2. J was trimmed by 1 base and V by 4 bases; bases with no gene match: 10. From germline, CDR1 is SGHNT and CDR2 YYREEE (reference sequence). The CDR3 contains 18 residues. The DNA for the CDR3 is TGTGCCAGCAGCCCTTCCCTACTAGCGGGGGTTTCCTACAATGAGCAGTTCTTC. This codes for CASSPSLLAGVSYNEQFF.

This clone was detected once. The chain has TRBV7-8 and TRBJ1-3; 8 nucleotides agree with TRBD1. From germline, CDR1 is SGHVS and CDR2 FQNEAQ. The CDR3 has 15 amino acids. Trimming took 6 bases from V and 4 from J; bases not matched to a gene: 8. This CDR3 reads CASRSQGARGNTIYF. The DNA of the CDR3 is TGTGCCAGCAGATCCCAGGGGGCGCGGGGAAACACCATATATTTT.

This chain links TRBV11-2 with TRBJ2-7; unclear D gene. The V gene's germline CDR1 is SGHAT and CDR2 FQNNGV. CDR3 length: 16 amino acids. The V end was cut by 1 base, the J end by 1 base, with 14 bases between. The CDR3 bases are TGTGCCAGCAGCTTAGGTCCGTGGCAGGTATCCTACGAGCAGTACTTC. This translates into CASSLGPWQVSYEQYF.

This clone has only a few counts. The chain links TRBV13 to TRBJ2-5; D remains unclear. Trimming removed 1 base at V and 0 bases at J, with 6 bases between. The CDR3 runs to 14 residues. CDR1 and CDR2 from the germline V gene are PRHDT and FYEKMQ (reference sequence). The CDR3 DNA reads as TGTGCCAGCAGCTTAGTTACAAACCAAGAGACCCAGTACTTC. Protein sequence: CASSLVTNQETQYF.

This clone was observed a handful of times. The chain employs TRBV19 and TRBJ1-1, with TRBD1 identical over 11 bases. The CDR3 has 15 residues. Trimming took 7 bases from V and 7 from J; bases not matched to a gene: 11. The germline V gene has CDR1 LNHDA and CDR2 SQIVND (reference sequence). CDR3 bases: TGTGCCAGTAAGGGGACAGGGGGGGGTGAAGATGAAGCTTTCTTT. This translates into CASKGTGGGEDEAFF.

The CDR3: CASSLDSRGYTF. CDR3 nucleotides: TGCGCCAGCAGCTTGGATTCTAGAGGCTACACCTTC. This chain uses TRBV5-1 with TRBJ1-2; D is ambiguous. Germline lookup yields CDR1 SGHRS and CDR2 YFSETQ. This CDR3 region has 12 residues. V was cut by 0 bases and J by 8 bases, with 8 bases left in between.

This clone was recorded once. This sequence joins TRBV7-6 and TRBJ2-2; TRBD2 is a possible D gene (7 bases). V lost 7 bases and J 2 bases, leaving 11 bases between the germline ends. The germline CDR1 and CDR2 sequences are SGHVS and FNYEAQ. The CDR3 spans 14 residues. The CDR3, as DNA: TGTGCCAGCAATCGGGGGGCTAACACCGGGGAGCTGTTTTTT. Translated, it gives CASNRGANTGELFF. Combining the CDR3 with reference TRBV7-6 and TRBJ2-2 gives the whole variable domain GAGVSQSPRYKVTKRGQDVALRCDPISGHVSLYWYRQALGQGPEFLTYFNYEAQQDKSGLPNDRFSAERPEGSISTLTIQRTEQRDSAMYRCASNRGANTGELFFGEGSRLTVL.

The chain couples TRBV7-3 to TRBJ2-3, with 10 bases aligning to TRBD1. This CDR3 has 17 amino acids. Looked up from germline, CDR1 is SGHTA and CDR2 is FQGTGA. Trimming cost V 5 bases and J 1 base; bases outside gene matches: 9. The CDR3 protein is CASSPYKGTGGTDTQYF. The CDR3 nucleotides read TGTGCCAGCAGCCCTTACAAAGGGACAGGGGGCACAGATACGCAGTATTTT.

The rearrangement uses TRBV25-1 and TRBJ1-1; D possibly corresponds to TRBD1 (5 bases). Germline values: CDR1 MGHDK, CDR2 SYGVNS. Trimming removed 7 bases at V and 7 bases at J, with 16 bases between. The CDR3 length is 13 residues. The CDR3 region is CASTLGGGIEAFF. CDR3 DNA sequence: TGTGCCAGCACTCTCGGGGGGGGAATTGAAGCTTTCTTT.

There are a few counts of this clone. This chain links TRBV7-9 with TRBJ2-7, with D possibly matching TRBD2 (5 bases). The CDR3 runs to 10 residues. V shed 4 bases and J shed 7 bases, with 5 bases lying between them. CDR1 is SEHNR and CDR2 is FQNEAQ in the germline V gene (reference sequence). CDR3 in amino acids: CASSSGEQYF. CDR3 nucleotides: TGTGCCAGCAGCTCGGGGGAGCAGTACTTC.

The chain has TRBV12-3 or TRBV12-4 and TRBJ1-2; D is undetermined. The germline V and J ends were trimmed by 5 bases and 4 bases, with 11 bases remaining between them. This CDR3 has 13 residues. The chain's CDR3 is CASSTSSVYGYTF. CDR3 bases: TGTGCCAGCAGTACCAGTTCTGTCTATGGCTACACCTTC.

This chain links TRBV7-9 with TRBJ1-1; a weak D match, TRBD1 (6 bases). The ends were cut back, 5 bases at V and 3 bases at J, with 7 bases in the middle. Germline CDR1 SEHNR, CDR2 FQNEAQ (reference sequence). CDR3 length: 12 amino acids. The CDR3 nucleotides are TGTGCCAGCAGCCAGGGGCACACTGAAGCTTTCTTT. It translates to CASSQGHTEAFF.

The rearrangement links TRBV3-1 (or the pseudogene TRBV3-2) to TRBJ2-7; a weak D match, TRBD2 (5 bases). The germline V and J ends were trimmed by 0 bases and 4 bases, with 7 bases remaining between them. Looked up from germline, CDR1 is LGHDT and CDR2 is YNNKEL (reference sequence). This CDR3 is built from 13 residues. CDR3 sequence (DNA): TGTGCCAGCAGCCAAGAGGCGGGTTACGAGCAGTACTTC. This codes for CASSQEAGYEQYF.

The gene calls are TRBV5-1 and TRBJ2-7; D possibly corresponds to TRBD1 (6 bases). This CDR3 comprises 14 residues. The germline V gene encodes CDR1 SGHRS and CDR2 YFSETQ. Trimming cost V 4 bases and J 13 bases, with 24 bases left between them. In DNA, the CDR3 is TGCGCCAGCAGCGTTATGACAGGAACCACGAGTCCTTACTTC. Translated, it gives CASSVMTGTTSPYF.

This clone is medium-sized. The V gene is TRBV27, the J gene TRBJ2-7; no reliable D call. In germline, CDR1 is MNHEY, CDR2 SMNVEV (reference sequence). Trimming took off 8 bases at V and 2 bases at J, with 7 bases between the two ends. The CDR3 totals 11 residues. DNA for the CDR3: TGTGCCAGCGGGCCCCCCTACGAGCAGTACTTC. It encodes CASGPPYEQYF.

J is TRBJ2-5 and V is TRBV7-9; 13 bases are shared with TRBD2. CDR3 length: 17 amino acids. With 5 bases clipped from V and 3 bases from J, the junction kept 9 bases outside the gene matches. Germline V gene data show CDR1 as SEHNR and CDR2 as FQNEAQ (reference sequence). The CDR3 reads CASSPGTSGVIKETQYF. The CDR3 nucleotides are TGTGCCAGCAGCCCCGGGACTAGCGGGGTTATAAAAGAGACCCAGTACTTC. Filled out from reference TRBV7-9 and TRBJ2-5, the complete variable domain reads DTGVSQNPRHKITKRGQNVTFRCDPISEHNRLYWYRQTLGQGPEFLTYFQNEAQLEKSRLLSDRFSAERPKGSFSTLEIQRTEQGDSAMYLCASSPGTSGVIKETQYFGPGTRLLVL.

The V gene is TRBV11-2, the J gene TRBJ2-1, with D perhaps matching TRBD1 (5 bases). Germline assignment: CDR1 SGHAT and CDR2 FQNNGV. The CDR3 loop spans 17 amino acids. The germline V and J ends were trimmed by 3 bases and 7 bases, with 22 bases remaining between them. CDR3 in DNA: TGTGCCAGCAGCTTTGCGGCAGCCAGTCTACAGGCGAATGAGCAGTTCTTC. It encodes CASSFAAASLQANEQFF.

The sample holds one count of this clone. The J gene is TRBJ2-7, the V gene TRBV5-1; perhaps TRBD2 as D (6 bases). V was pared by 6 bases and J by 0 bases, with 13 bases between. The CDR3 length is 14 residues. Per germline, CDR1 SGHRS and CDR2 YFSETQ. CDR3 DNA sequence: TGCGCCAGCACCCGGGGGACGGGCTCCTACGAGCAGTACTTC. Encoded protein: CASTRGTGSYEQYF. Filled out from reference TRBV5-1 and TRBJ2-7, the complete variable domain reads KAGVTQTPRYLIKTRGQQVTLSCSPISGHRSVSWYQQTPGQGLQFLFEYFSETQRNKGNFPGRFSGRQFSNSRSEMNVSTLELGDSALYLCASTRGTGSYEQYFGPGTRLTVT.

V is TRBV30 and J is TRBJ1-3, with 7 positions matching TRBD1. This CDR3 has 15 residues. V trimming: 0 bases; J trimming: 4 bases; junction bases outside the gene matches: 6. The germline V gene has CDR1 GTSNPN and CDR2 SVGIG (reference sequence). CDR3 nucleotide sequence: TGTGCCTGGAGTGTAAAAGGGGGCGCGGGAAACACCATATATTTT. It encodes CAWSVKGGAGNTIYF.

This clone was recorded once. The chain recombines TRBV3-1 (or the pseudogene TRBV3-2) with TRBJ2-7; 8 nucleotides match TRBD2. CDR3 length: 16 amino acids. CDR1 LGHDT and CDR2 YNNKEL come from the germline V gene (reference sequence). Trimming removed 1 base from V and 6 bases from J; junction bases left unmatched: 11. In DNA form, the CDR3 reads TGTGCCAGCAGCCAAGTAGGAGGCGGGAGGAGGTCCGAGCAGTACTTC. This gives the protein CASSQVGGGRRSEQYF.

This chain connects TRBV5-5 to TRBJ2-1, with 11 bases matching TRBD2. The germline gives CDR1 SGHKS, CDR2 YYEKEE (reference sequence). The CDR3 is 16 amino acids. Trimming cost V 5 bases and J 6 bases; bases outside gene matches: 10. The CDR3 sequence: CASSIVAGGPVNEQFF. CDR3 bases: TGTGCCAGCAGTATAGTAGCGGGAGGGCCTGTCAATGAGCAGTTCTTC.

The V gene is TRBV19, the J gene TRBJ2-1; 7 bases align to TRBD2. The CDR3 spans 15 residues. The V gene's germline CDR1 is LNHDA and CDR2 SQIVND (reference sequence). With 5 bases clipped from V and 1 base from J, the junction kept 5 bases outside the gene matches. The CDR3 DNA is TGTGCCAGTAGTCCTAGACTAGCTTCCTACAATGAGCAGTTCTTC. This gives the protein CASSPRLASYNEQFF. Full variable domain (missing parts from reference TRBV19 and TRBJ2-1): DGGITQSPKYLFRKEGQNVTLSCEQNLNHDAMYWYRQDPGQGLRLIYYSQIVNDFQKGDIAEGYSVSREKKESFPLTVTSAQKNPTAFYLCASSPRLASYNEQFFGPGTRLTVL.

The genes are TRBV11-3 and TRBJ2-7; possible D gene TRBD2, 6 bases. Germline values: CDR1 SGHNT, CDR2 YENEEA. The CDR3 is 14 residues long. V lost 2 bases to trimming and J lost 7 bases, with 15 bases between them. Here the CDR3 DNA reads TGTGCCAGCAGCTTATTCTCCGGCGCGGGAGAGCAGTACTTC. Protein sequence: CASSLFSGAGEQYF.

In its sample, this clone was seen a few times. The chain has TRBV6-2 or TRBV6-3 and TRBJ1-3, with 11 bases that match TRBD1. Germline trimming cut 2 bases from V and 0 bases from J; bases unmatched to any gene: 9. From germline, CDR1 is MNHEY and CDR2 SVGEGT. The CDR3 runs to 19 residues. In DNA, the CDR3 is TGTGCCAGCAGTTACCGGACAGGGGGCATCGATAACTCTGGAAACACCATATATTTT. This gives the protein CASSYRTGGIDNSGNTIYF.